These T cell receptor beta chains were read from a single sample in a study of vaccination and CD4 T cells after COVID-19. These receptors have no identified antigens. TCRdb re-derived calls from the PCR reads in MiXCR, one entry per CDR3 protein. Among 2,900 or so distinct CDR3 sequences listed, over 65% were seen once. The sequencing input was CD4+ T cells from blood, cultured in vitro. These TCRs come from a human donor who had recovered from COVID-19. Each CDR3 is given with its conserved first and last residue. Each record gives: clone size, V gene, D gene, J gene, CDR3 DNA, CDR3 protein. D genes are given only for firm matches. Size is omitted from some rows. Given values are once, few, many or a class for expanded clones.

clone_size: NA; v_call: TRBV20-1; d_call: NA; j_call: TRBJ1-2; cdr3_nt: TGCAGTGCTCCTGAGGGGCGTACGAGGAATGGCTACACCTTC; cdr3_aa: CSAPEGRTRNGYTF
clone_size: NA; v_call: TRBV7-9; d_call: NA; j_call: TRBJ2-2; cdr3_nt: TGTGCCAGCAGCTTAGATGTGGGGGCCGGGGAGCTGTTTTTT; cdr3_aa: CASSLDVGAGELFF
clone_size: once; v_call: TRBV7-2; d_call: NA; j_call: TRBJ2-5; cdr3_nt: TGTGCCAGCAGCTTAAACGCAGAGACCCAGTACTTC; cdr3_aa: CASSLNAETQYF
clone_size: NA; v_call: TRBV12-3/TRBV12-4; d_call: TRBD2; j_call: TRBJ2-3; cdr3_nt: TGTGCCAGCAGTGCCGCTAGCGGGGGCACCACAGATACGCAGTATTTT; cdr3_aa: CASSAASGGTTDTQYF
clone_size: NA; v_call: TRBV23-1; d_call: NA; j_call: TRBJ2-7; cdr3_nt: TGCGCCAGCAGTCGGAAGTCGTACGAGCAGTACTTC; cdr3_aa: CASSRKSYEQYF
clone_size: NA; v_call: TRBV11-2; d_call: NA; j_call: TRBJ1-2; cdr3_nt: TGTGCCAGCAGCCCCGAGATGGACGGGTACTATGGCTACACCTTC; cdr3_aa: CASSPEMDGYYGYTF
clone_size: NA; v_call: TRBV30; d_call: NA; j_call: TRBJ1-2; cdr3_nt: TGTGCCTGGAGTTCAAAACAGACCGCCTATGGCTACACCTTC; cdr3_aa: CAWSSKQTAYGYTF
clone_size: NA; v_call: TRBV7-9; d_call: NA; j_call: TRBJ2-2; cdr3_nt: TGTGCCAGCAGCGTTGGGCCAGCGACCCAGGAGCTGTTTTTT; cdr3_aa: CASSVGPATQELFF
clone_size: once; v_call: TRBV6-1; d_call: NA; j_call: TRBJ1-1; cdr3_nt: TGTGTGACTTGGGAGGGGAGGACAACTGAAGCTTTCTTT; cdr3_aa: CVTWEGRTTEAFF
clone_size: NA; v_call: TRBV20-1; d_call: NA; j_call: TRBJ1-2; cdr3_nt: TGCAGTGCTAGTAGTTCCGGGGGCAACGGCTACACCTTC; cdr3_aa: CSASSSGGNGYTF
clone_size: NA; v_call: TRBV6-1; d_call: NA; j_call: TRBJ1-1; cdr3_nt: TGTGCCAGCAGTCCCCGTAAGGGGGGGAACACTGAAGCTTTCTTT; cdr3_aa: CASSPRKGGNTEAFF
clone_size: NA; v_call: TRBV7-2; d_call: NA; j_call: TRBJ1-5; cdr3_nt: TGTGCCAGCAGCTTTTCAGGGAATCAGCCCCAGCATTTT; cdr3_aa: CASSFSGNQPQHF
clone_size: large; v_call: TRBV18; d_call: NA; j_call: TRBJ2-7; cdr3_nt: TGTGCCAGCTCACCAAGTAAAGGGGGTTCCTACGAGCAGTACTTC; cdr3_aa: CASSPSKGGSYEQYF
clone_size: NA; v_call: TRBV10-2; d_call: NA; j_call: TRBJ1-6; cdr3_nt: TGCGCCAGCAGGGCCGACGAGGGGGTCCATAATTCACCCCTCCACTTT; cdr3_aa: CASRADEGVHNSPLHF
clone_size: few; v_call: TRBV18; d_call: NA; j_call: TRBJ2-2; cdr3_nt: TGTGCCAGCTCACCCACGCTGCTGGGAAGGGGGAACACCGGGGAGCTGTTTTTT; cdr3_aa: CASSPTLLGRGNTGELFF